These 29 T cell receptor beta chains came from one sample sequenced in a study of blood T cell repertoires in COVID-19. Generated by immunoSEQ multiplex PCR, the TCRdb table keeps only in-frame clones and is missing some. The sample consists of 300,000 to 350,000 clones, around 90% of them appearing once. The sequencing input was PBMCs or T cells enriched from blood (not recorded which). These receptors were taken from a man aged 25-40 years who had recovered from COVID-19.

This chain's CDR3 is CASTRQGGAQETQYF. The CDR3 DNA reads as TGTGCCAGTACCCGACAGGGGGGGGCTCAAGAGACCCAGTACTTC. The chain links TRBV5-4 to TRBJ2-5; 9 bases line up with TRBD1. The CDR3 spans 15 residues. Germline CDR1 reads SGHNT; CDR2 reads YYREEE (reference sequence). V dropped 8 bases and J dropped 2; count of bases not matched to a gene: 10.

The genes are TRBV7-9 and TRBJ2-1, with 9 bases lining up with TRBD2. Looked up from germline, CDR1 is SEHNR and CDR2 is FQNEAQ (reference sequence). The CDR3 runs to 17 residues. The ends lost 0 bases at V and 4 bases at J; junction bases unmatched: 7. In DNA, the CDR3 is TGTGCCAGCAGCTTAGCGCAGCTAGCGGGGTGGTACAATGAGCAGTTCTTC. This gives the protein CASSLAQLAGWYNEQFF.

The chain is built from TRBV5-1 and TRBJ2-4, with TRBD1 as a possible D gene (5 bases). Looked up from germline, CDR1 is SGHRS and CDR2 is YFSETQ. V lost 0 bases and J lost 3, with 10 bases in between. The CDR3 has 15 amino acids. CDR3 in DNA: TGCGCCAGCAGCTTGGGGCAGGGCGACAAAAACATTCAGTACTTC. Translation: CASSLGQGDKNIQYF.

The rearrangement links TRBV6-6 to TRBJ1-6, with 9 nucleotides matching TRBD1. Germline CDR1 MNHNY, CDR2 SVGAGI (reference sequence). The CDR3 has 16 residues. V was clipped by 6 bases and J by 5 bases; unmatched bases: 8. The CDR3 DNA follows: TGTGCCAGCAGCCTAACAGGGGGCTCGGATAATTCACCCCTCCACTTT. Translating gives CASSLTGGSDNSPLHF.

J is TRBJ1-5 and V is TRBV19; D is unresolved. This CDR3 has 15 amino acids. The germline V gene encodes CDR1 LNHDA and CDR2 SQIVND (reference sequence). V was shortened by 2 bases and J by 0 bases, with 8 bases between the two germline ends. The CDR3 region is CASSISTDSNQPQHF. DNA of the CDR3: TGTGCCAGTAGTATATCCACTGATAGCAATCAGCCCCAGCATTTT.

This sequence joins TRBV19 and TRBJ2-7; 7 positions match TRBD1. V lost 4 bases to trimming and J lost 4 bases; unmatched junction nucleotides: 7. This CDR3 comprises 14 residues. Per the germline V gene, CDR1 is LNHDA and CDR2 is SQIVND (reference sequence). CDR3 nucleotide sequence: TGTGCCAGTAGTACACAGACAGGGCGGTACGAGCAGTACTTC. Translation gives CASSTQTGRYEQYF. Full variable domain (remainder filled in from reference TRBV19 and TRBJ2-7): DGGITQSPKYLFRKEGQNVTLSCEQNLNHDAMYWYRQDPGQGLRLIYYSQIVNDFQKGDIAEGYSVSREKKESFPLTVTSAQKNPTAFYLCASSTQTGRYEQYFGPGTRLTVT.

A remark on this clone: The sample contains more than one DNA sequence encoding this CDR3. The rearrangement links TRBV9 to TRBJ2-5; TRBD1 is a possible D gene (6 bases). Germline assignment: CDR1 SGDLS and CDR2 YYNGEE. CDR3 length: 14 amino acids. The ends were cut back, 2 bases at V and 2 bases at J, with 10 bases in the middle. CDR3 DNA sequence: TGTGCCAGCAGCGTGGGGGCGACACAAGAGACCCAGTACTTC. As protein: CASSVGATQETQYF. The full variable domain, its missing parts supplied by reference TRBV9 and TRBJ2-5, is DSGVTQTPKHLITATGQRVTLRCSPRSGDLSVYWYQQSLDQGLQFLIQYYNGEERAKGNILERFSAQQFPDLHSELNLSSLELGDSALYFCASSVGATQETQYFGPGTRLLVL.

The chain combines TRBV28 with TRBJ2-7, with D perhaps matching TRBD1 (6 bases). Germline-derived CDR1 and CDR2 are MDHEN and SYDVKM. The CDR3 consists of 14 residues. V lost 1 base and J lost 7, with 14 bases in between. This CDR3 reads CASSLSPQGGEQYF. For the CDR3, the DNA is TGTGCCAGCAGTTTATCCCCACAGGGTGGGGAGCAGTACTTC.

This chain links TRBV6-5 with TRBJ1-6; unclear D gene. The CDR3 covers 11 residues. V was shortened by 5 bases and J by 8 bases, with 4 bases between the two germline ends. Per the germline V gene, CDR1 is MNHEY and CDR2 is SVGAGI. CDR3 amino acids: CASSPYSPLHF. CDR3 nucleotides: TGTGCCAGCAGTCCCTATTCACCCCTCCACTTT.

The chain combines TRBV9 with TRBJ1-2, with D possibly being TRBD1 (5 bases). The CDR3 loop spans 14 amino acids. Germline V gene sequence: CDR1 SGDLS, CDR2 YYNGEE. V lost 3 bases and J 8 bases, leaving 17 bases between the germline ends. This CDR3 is CASSGRRQGGGYTF. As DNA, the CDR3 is TGTGCCAGCAGCGGACGTCGTCAGGGAGGAGGCTACACCTTC. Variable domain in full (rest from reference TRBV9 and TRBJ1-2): DSGVTQTPKHLITATGQRVTLRCSPRSGDLSVYWYQQSLDQGLQFLIQYYNGEERAKGNILERFSAQQFPDLHSELNLSSLELGDSALYFCASSGRRQGGGYTFGSGTRLTVV.

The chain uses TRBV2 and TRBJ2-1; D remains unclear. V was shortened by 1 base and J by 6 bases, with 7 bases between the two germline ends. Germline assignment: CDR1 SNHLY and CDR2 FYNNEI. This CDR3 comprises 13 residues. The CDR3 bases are TGTGCCAGCAGTGAAGGGCAGTTCAATGAGCAGTTCTTC. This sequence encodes CASSEGQFNEQFF.

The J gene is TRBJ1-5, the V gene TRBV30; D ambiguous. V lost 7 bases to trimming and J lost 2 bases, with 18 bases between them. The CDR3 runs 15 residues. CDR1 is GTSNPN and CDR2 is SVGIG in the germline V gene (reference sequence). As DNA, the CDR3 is TGTGCCTTGGACTCACCCGGAGGTGGCAATCAGCCCCAGCATTTT. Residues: CALDSPGGGNQPQHF.

The CDR3 reads CASSPRETRYGYTF. In DNA, the CDR3 is TGTGCCAGCAGTCCGCGGGAGACACGGTATGGCTACACCTTC. This sequence joins TRBV28 and TRBJ1-2; D is unclear. V lost 5 bases and J 5 bases, leaving 15 bases between the germline ends. Germline assignment: CDR1 MDHEN and CDR2 SYDVKM. The CDR3 runs 14 residues.

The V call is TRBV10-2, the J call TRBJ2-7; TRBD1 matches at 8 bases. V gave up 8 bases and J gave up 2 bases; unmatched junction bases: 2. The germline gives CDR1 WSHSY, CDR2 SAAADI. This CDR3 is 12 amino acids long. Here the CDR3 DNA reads TGCGCCAGCGGGACAGGTGCCTACGAGCAGTACTTC. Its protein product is CASGTGAYEQYF.

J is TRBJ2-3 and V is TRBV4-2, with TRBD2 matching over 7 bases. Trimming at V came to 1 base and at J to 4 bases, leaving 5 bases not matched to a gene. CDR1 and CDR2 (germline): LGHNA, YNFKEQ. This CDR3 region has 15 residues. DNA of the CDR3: TGTGCCAGCAGCCAAGGCGGGGGAGGGGCAGATACGCAGTATTTT. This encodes CASSQGGGGADTQYF.

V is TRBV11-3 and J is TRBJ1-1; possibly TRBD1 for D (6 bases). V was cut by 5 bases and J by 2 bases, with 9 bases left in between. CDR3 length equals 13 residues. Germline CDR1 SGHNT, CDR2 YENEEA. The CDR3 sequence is CASSKDSNTEAFF. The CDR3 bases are TGTGCCAGCAGCAAGGACAGCAACACTGAAGCTTTCTTT.

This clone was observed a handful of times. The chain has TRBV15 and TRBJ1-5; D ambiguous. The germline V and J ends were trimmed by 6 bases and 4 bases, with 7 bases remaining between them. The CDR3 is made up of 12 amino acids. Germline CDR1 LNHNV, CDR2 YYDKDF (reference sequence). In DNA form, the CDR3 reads TGTGCCACCAGTTCCGGGAATCAGCCCCAGCATTTT. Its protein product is CATSSGNQPQHF.

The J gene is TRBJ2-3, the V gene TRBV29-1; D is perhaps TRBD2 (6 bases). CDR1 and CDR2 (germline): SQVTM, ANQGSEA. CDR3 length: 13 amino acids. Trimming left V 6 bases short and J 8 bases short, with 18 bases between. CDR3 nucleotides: TGCAGCGTCCAAGGACTAATTCGGGGTACGCAGTATTTT. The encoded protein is CSVQGLIRGTQYF.

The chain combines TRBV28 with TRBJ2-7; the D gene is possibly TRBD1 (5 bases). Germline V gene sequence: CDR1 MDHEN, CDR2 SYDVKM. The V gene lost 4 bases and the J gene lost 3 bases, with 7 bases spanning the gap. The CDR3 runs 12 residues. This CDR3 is CASSSTVYEQYF. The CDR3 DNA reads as TGTGCCAGCAGTTCGACAGTCTACGAGCAGTACTTC. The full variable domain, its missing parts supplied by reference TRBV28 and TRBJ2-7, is DVKVTQSSRYLVKRTGEKVFLECVQDMDHENMFWYRQDPGLGLRLIYFSYDVKMKEKGDIPEGYSVSREKKERFSLILESASTNQTSMYLCASSSTVYEQYFGPGTRLTVT.

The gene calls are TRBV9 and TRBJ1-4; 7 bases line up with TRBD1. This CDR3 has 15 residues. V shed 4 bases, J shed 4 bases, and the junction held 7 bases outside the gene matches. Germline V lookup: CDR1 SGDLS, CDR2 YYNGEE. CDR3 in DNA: TGTGCCAGCAGCACCCGACAGGGTGTTAATGAAAAACTGTTTTTT. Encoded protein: CASSTRQGVNEKLFF.

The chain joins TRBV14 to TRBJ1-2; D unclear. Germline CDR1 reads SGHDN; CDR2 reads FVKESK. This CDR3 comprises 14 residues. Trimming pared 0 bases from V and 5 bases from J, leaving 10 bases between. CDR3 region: CASSQDGRDYGYTF. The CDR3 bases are TGTGCCAGCAGCCAAGACGGGCGGGATTATGGCTACACCTTC.

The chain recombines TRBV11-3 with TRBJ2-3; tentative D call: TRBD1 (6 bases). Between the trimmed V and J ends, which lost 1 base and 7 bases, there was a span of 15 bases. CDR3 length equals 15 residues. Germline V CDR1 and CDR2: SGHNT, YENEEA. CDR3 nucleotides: TGTGCCAGCAGCTTAGGGGCTTTTGGGGGCAATACGCAGTATTTT. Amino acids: CASSLGAFGGNTQYF.

CDR3 region: CASSIDRGFQPQHF. The CDR3 DNA is TGTGCCAGCTCGATAGACAGGGGGTTTCAGCCCCAGCATTTT. The V and J genes are TRBV18 and TRBJ1-5, with 9 bases that match TRBD1. The CDR3 has 14 residues. Trimming took 6 bases from V and 6 from J; bases not matched to a gene: 6. Looked up from germline, CDR1 is KGHSH and CDR2 is LQKENI.

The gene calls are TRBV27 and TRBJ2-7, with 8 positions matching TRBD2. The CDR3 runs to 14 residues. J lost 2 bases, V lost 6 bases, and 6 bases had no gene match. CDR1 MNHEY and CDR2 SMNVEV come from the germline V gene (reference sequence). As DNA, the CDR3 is TGTGCCAGCAGAAGACTAGCGAAGACCTACGAGCAGTACTTC. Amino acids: CASRRLAKTYEQYF.

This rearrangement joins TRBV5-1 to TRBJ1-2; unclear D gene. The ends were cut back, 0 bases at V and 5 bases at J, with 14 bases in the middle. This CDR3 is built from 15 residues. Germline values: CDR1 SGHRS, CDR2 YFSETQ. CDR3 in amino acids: CASSLDKLESYGYTF. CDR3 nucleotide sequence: TGCGCCAGCAGCTTGGATAAACTAGAGTCTTATGGCTACACCTTC.

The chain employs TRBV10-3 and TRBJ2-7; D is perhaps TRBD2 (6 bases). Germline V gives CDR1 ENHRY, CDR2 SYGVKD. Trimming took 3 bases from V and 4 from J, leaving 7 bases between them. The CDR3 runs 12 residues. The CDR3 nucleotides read TGTGCCATCAGTGAAGGGACTTACGAGCAGTACTTC. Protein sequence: CAISEGTYEQYF.

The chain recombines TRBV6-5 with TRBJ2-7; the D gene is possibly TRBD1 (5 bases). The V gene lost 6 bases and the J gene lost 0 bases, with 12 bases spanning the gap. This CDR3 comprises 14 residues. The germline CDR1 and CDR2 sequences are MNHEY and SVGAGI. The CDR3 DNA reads TGTGCCAGCAGAGACAGTCTAAGCTCCTACGAGCAGTACTTC. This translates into CASRDSLSSYEQYF.

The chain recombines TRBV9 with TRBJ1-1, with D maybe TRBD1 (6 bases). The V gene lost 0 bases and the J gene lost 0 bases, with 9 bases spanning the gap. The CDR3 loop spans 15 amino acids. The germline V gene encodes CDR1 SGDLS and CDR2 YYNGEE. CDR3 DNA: TGTGCCAGCAGCGTAGCGGGGACACTGAACACTGAAGCTTTCTTT. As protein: CASSVAGTLNTEAFF.

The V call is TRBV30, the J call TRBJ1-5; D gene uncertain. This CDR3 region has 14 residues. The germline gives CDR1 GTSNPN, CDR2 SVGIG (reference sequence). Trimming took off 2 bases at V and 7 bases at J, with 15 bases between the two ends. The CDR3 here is CAWSFRGYEQPQHF. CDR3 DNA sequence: TGTGCCTGGAGTTTTCGCGGTTATGAACAGCCCCAGCATTTT.